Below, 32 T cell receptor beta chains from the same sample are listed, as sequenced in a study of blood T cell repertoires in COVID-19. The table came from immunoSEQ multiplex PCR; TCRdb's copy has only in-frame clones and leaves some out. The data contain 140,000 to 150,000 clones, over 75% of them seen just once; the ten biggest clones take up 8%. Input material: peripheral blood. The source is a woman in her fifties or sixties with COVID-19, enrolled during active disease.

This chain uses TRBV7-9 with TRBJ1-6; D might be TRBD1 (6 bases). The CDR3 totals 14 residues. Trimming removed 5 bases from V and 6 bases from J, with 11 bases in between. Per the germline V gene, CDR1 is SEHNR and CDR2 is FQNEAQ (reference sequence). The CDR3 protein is CASSPDSTNSPLHF. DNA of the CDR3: TGTGCCAGCAGCCCGGACAGTACTAATTCACCCCTCCACTTT.

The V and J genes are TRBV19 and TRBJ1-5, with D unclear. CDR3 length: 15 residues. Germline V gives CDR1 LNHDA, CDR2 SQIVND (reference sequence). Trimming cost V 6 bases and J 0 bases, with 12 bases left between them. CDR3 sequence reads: CASRPGFHSNQPQHF. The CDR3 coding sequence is TGTGCCAGTAGGCCGGGGTTCCATAGCAATCAGCCCCAGCATTTT.

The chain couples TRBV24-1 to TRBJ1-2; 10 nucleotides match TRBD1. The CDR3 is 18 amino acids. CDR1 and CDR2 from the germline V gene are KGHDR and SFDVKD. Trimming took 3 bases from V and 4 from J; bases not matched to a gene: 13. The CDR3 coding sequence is TGTGCCACCAGTGATCTGGGACAGGGGATCAGGCAAGTCTATGGCTACACCTTC. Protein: CATSDLGQGIRQVYGYTF.

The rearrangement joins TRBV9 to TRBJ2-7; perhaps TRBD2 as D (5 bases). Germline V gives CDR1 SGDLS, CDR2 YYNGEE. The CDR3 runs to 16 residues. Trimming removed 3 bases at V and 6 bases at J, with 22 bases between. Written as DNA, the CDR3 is TGTGCCAGCAGCGGATCCAGCGGACGCCCTCCTACCGAGCAGTACTTC. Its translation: CASSGSSGRPPTEQYF.

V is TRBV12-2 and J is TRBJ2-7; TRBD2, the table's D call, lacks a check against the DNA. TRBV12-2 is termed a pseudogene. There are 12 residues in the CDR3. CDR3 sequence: CASRFNSYEQYF. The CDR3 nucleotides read TGTGCAAGTCGCTTTAATAGTTACGAGCAGTACTTC.

The CDR3 DNA is TGTGCCAGCAGCCTAGGGGAGGGCCTAGGCGATTCACCCCTCCACTTT. It translates to CASSLGEGLGDSPLHF. V and J are TRBV9 and TRBJ1-6, with D maybe TRBD1 (5 bases). The CDR3 spans 16 residues. Per the germline V gene, CDR1 is SGDLS and CDR2 is YYNGEE. Trimming shortened V by 4 bases and J by 8 bases, and 19 bases separated the two germline ends.

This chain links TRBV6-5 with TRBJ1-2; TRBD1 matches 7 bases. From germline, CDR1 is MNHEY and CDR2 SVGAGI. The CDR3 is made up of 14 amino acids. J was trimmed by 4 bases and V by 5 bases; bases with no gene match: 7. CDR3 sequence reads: CASSTRGRAYGYTF. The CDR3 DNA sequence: TGTGCCAGCAGTACGAGGGGGCGCGCCTATGGCTACACCTTC.

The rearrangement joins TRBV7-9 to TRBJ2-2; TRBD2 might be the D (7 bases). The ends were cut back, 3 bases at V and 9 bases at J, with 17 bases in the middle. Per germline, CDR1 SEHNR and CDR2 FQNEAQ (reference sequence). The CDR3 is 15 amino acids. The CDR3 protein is CASSFGGGNNRELFF. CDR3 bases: TGTGCCAGCAGCTTTGGCGGGGGCAATAACCGGGAGCTGTTTTTT.

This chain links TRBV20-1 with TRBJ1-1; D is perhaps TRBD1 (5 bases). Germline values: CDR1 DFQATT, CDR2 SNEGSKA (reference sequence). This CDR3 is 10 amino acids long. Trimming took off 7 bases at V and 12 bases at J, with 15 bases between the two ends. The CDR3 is CSDPKGRTFF. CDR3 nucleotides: TGCAGTGACCCGAAGGGGAGGACTTTCTTT.

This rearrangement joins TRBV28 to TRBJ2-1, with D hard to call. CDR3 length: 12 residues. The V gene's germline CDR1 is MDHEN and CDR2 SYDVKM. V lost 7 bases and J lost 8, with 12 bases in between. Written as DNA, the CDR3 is TGTGCCAGCACCACCACGGGTTATGAGCAGTTCTTC. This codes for CASTTTGYEQFF.

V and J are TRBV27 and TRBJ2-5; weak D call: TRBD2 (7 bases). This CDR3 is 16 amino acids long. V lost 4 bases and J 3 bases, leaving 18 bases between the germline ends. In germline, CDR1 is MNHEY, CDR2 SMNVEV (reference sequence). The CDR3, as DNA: TGTGCCAGCAGTTCCTCGGTCAGGGAGGGGGAAGAGACCCAGTACTTC. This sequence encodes CASSSSVREGEETQYF.

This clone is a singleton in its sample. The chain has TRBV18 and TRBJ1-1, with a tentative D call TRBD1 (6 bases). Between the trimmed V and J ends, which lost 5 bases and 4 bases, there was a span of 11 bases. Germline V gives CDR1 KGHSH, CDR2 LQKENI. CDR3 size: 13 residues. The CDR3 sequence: CASSVSGVTEAFF. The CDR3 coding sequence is TGTGCCAGCTCAGTCTCAGGGGTCACTGAAGCTTTCTTT.

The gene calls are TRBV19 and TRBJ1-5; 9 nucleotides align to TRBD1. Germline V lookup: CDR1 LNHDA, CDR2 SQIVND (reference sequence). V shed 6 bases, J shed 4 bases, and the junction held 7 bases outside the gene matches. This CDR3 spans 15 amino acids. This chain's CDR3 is CASSSTGGYNQPQHF. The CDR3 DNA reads TGTGCCAGTAGCTCGACAGGGGGGTATAATCAGCCCCAGCATTTT.

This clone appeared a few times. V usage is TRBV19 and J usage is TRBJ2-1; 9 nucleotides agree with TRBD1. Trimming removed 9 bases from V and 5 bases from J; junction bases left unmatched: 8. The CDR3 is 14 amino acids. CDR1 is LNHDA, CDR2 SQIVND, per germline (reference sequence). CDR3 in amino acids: CASTGTGINNEQFF. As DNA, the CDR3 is TGTGCCAGCACCGGGACAGGGATCAACAATGAGCAGTTCTTC.

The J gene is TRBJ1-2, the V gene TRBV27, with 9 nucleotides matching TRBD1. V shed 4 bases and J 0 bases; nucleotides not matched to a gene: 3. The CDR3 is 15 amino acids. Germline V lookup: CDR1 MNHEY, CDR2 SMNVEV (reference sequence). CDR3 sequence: CASSSWDRANYGYTF. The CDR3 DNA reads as TGTGCCAGCAGTTCCTGGGACAGGGCTAACTATGGCTACACCTTC.

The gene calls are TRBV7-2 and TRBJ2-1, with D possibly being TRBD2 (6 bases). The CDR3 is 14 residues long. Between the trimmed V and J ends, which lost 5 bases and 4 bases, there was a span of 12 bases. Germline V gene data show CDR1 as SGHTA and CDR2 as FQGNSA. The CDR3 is CASSVSGQYNEQFF. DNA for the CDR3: TGTGCCAGCAGCGTTAGCGGTCAATACAATGAGCAGTTCTTC.

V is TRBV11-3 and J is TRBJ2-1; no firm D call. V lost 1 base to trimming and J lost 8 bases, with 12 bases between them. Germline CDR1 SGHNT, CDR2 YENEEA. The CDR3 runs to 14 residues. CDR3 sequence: CASSLGREVDEQFF. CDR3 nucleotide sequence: TGTGCCAGCAGCTTAGGGAGAGAGGTAGATGAGCAGTTCTTC.

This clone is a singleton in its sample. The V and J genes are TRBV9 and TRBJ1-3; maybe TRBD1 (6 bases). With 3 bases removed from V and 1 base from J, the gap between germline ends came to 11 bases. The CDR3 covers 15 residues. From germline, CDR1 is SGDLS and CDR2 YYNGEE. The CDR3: CASSAGQKSGNTIYF. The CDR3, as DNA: TGTGCCAGCAGCGCAGGACAGAAGTCTGGAAACACCATATATTTT.

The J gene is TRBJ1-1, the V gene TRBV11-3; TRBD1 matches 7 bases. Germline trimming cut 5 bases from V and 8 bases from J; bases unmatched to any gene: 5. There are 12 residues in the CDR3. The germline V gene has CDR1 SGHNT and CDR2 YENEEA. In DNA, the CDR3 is TGTGCCAGCAGCACCCGGGACAGCGAAGCTTTCTTT. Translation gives CASSTRDSEAFF.

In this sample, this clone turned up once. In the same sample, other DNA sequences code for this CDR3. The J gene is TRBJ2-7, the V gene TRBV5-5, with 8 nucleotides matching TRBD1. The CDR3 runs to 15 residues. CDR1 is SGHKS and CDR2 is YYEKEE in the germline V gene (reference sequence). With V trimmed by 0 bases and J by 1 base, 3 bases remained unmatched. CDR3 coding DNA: TGTGCCAGCAGCTTGGCCGGGACAGGATCCTACGAGCAGTACTTC. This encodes CASSLAGTGSYEQYF. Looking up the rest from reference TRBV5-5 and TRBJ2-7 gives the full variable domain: DAGVTQSPTHLIKTRGQQVTLRCSPISGHKSVSWYQQVLGQGPQFIFQYYEKEERGRGNFPDRFSARQFPNYSSELNVNALLLGDSALYLCASSLAGTGSYEQYFGPGTRLTVT.

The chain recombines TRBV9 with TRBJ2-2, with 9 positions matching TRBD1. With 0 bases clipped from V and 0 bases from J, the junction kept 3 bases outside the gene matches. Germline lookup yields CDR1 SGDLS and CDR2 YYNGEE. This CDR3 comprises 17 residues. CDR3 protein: CASSVGGTGTNTGELFF. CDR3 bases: TGTGCCAGCAGCGTAGGGGGGACAGGGACGAACACCGGGGAGCTGTTTTTT.

DNA for the CDR3: TGTGCCAGCAGCTTGGATAGGGGGCTCTATGGCTACACCTTC. Its translation: CASSLDRGLYGYTF. This rearrangement joins TRBV5-4 to TRBJ1-2, with 7 bases fitting TRBD1. The CDR3 totals 14 residues. Germline values: CDR1 SGHNT, CDR2 YYREEE (reference sequence). With V trimmed by 0 bases and J by 4 bases, 3 bases remained unmatched.

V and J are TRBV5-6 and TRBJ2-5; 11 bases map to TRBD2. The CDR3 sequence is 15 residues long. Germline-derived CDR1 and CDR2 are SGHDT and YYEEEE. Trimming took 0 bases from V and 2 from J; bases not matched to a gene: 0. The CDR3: CASSLGTSGQETQYF. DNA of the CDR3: TGTGCCAGCAGCTTGGGGACTAGCGGGCAAGAGACCCAGTACTTC.

CDR3 in DNA: TGTGCCAGCAGCGCTAGCTTAGGCACAGATACGCAGTATTTT. As protein: CASSASLGTDTQYF. This chain uses TRBV9 with TRBJ2-3; the D gene is possibly TRBD2 (5 bases). The CDR3 consists of 14 residues. V shed 3 bases and J shed 1 base, with 9 bases lying between them. Looked up from germline, CDR1 is SGDLS and CDR2 is YYNGEE.

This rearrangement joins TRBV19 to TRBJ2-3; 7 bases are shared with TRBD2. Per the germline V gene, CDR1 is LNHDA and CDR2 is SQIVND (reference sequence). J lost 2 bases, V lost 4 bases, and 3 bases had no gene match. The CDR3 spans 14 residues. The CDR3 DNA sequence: TGTGCCAGTAGTAGGACTAGACACACAGATACGCAGTATTTT. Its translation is CASSRTRHTDTQYF.

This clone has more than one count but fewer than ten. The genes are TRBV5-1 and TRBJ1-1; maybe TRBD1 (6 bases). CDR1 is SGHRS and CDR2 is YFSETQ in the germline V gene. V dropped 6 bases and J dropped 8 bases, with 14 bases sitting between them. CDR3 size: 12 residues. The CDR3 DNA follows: TGCGCCAGCAACATGAATCAGGGGGAAGCTTTCTTT. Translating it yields CASNMNQGEAFF.

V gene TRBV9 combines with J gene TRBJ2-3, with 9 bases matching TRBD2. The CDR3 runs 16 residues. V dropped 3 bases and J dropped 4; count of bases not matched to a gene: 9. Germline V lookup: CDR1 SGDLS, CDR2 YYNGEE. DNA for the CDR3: TGTGCCAGCAGCGAGGGGGCTAGCGGGGTACCAGATACGCAGTATTTT. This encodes CASSEGASGVPDTQYF.

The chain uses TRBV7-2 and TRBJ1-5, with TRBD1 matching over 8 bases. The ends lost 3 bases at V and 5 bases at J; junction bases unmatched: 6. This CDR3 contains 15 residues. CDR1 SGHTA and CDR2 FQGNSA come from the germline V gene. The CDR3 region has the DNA TGTGCCAGCAGCTTGCGACAGGGGTTCGATCAGCCCCAGCATTTT. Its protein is CASSLRQGFDQPQHF.

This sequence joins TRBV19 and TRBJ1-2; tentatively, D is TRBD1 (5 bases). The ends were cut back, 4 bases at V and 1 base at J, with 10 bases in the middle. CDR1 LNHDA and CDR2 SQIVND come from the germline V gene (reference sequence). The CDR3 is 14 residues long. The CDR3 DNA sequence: TGTGCCAGTAGTAGACAGAACAATAACTATGGCTACACCTTC. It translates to CASSRQNNNYGYTF.

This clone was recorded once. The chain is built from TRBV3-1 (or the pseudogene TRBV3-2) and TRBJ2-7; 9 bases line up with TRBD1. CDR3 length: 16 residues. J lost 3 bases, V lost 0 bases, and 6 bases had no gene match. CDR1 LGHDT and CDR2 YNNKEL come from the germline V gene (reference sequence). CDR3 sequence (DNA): TGTGCCAGCAGCCAAGAGGGGACAGGGATCCTCTACGAGCAGTACTTC. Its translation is CASSQEGTGILYEQYF.

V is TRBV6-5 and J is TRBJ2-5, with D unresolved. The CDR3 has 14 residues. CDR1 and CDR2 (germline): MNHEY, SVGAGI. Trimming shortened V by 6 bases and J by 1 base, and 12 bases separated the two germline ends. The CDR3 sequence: CASSSGSLQETQYF. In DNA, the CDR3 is TGTGCCAGCAGCTCCGGGTCTCTCCAAGAGACCCAGTACTTC.

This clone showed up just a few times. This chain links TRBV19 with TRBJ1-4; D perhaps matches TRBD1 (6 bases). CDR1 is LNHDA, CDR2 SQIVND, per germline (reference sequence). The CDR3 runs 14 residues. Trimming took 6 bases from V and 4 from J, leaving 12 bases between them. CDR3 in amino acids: CASRVWGRNEKLFF. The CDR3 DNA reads TGTGCCAGTAGGGTTTGGGGGCGTAATGAAAAACTGTTTTTT. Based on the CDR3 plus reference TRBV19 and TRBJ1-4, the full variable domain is DGGITQSPKYLFRKEGQNVTLSCEQNLNHDAMYWYRQDPGQGLRLIYYSQIVNDFQKGDIAEGYSVSREKKESFPLTVTSAQKNPTAFYLCASRVWGRNEKLFFGSGTQLSVL.